The sequence of this T cell receptor beta chain was determined in a study of T cell repertoires in ileal Crohn's disease (dated 2019 in TCRdb). Study-wide context: At the time of surgery, 35% to 40% of patients were active smokers, and the median duration of disease was 6.5 to 8 years. Running in parallel with the study was a multicentre cohort set up to find predictors of early endoscopic recurrence following ileocolonic resection. All patients had surgery for a complication: stricturing disease in about 60% and penetrating disease in roughly 40%. Endoscopic postoperative recurrence was defined by a Rutgeerts score above i0. The study sequenced approximately 170 mucosal samples from 57 patients, taken at several locations on the surgical specimen and at postoperative endoscopy. About half of the patients received postoperative therapy: about eleven received thiopurines and approximately 19 received anti-TNF agents. A prospective multicentre cohort supplied the 55 to 65 Crohn's disease patients whose TCR repertoires were analysed.

CDR1 and CDR2, looked up from the germline V gene, are LGHNA and YSLEER. Trimming removed 2 bases from V and 1 base from J, leaving 14 bases between the germline ends. Taken from cysteine to phenylalanine, the CDR3 has 16 residues. The DNA shown is the 48-base CDR3, in frame from base 1. The full study reports these points: Compared with CD4 T cells, sorted CD8 T cells contained more high-frequency clones, which suggests that the mucosal expansions were mostly CD8. Mucosal CD4 and CD8 T cells were sorted and sequenced only in a subgroup of patients, whose size was not stated. Endoscopic recurrence was found to be associated with higher high-frequency clone percentages at surgery, and recurrence was observed in all patients with clonality above 26.8% (18/57). Patients who were active smokers at surgery had a significantly higher proportion of clonal expansions than non-smokers (around 26% vs 18%, p=0.02).

Eligible patients were adults with ileal or ileocolonic Crohn's disease who had an indication for ileocolonic resection. Before DNA extraction, whole ileal mucosal biopsies were kept frozen at -80 degrees C. Genomic DNA was isolated from frozen whole biopsies using a TRizol-based method, and the DNA was quantified with a NanoDrop 2000 spectrophotometer. Around 550 nanograms of biopsy DNA per sample were submitted for commercial TCRB immunosequencing. A two-step, amplification bias-controlled multiplex PCR was used by Adaptive Biotechnology to amplify CDR3 regions from genomic DNA. In the first PCR, primers covered every V and J gene segment, and in the second PCR, barcodes and Illumina adapters were added. CDR3 libraries were sequenced using an Illumina instrument. The study's own analysis went as follows. The analysis drew on both the pipelines supplied by the vendor and custom analysis of the raw data in R/Bioconductor running R version 3.3.0. Clonality, which ranges from 0 to 1, was calculated as the inverse of the normalised Shannon entropy across all productive clones. The repertoire share taken up by the top 100 clones defined high-frequency clones, and only clones that passed a 95% confidence test were kept. The Simpson index measured repertoire diversity, and the Morisita-Horn index measured overlap between samples. Sourced from immuneACCESS, this table was stored by TCRdb with only in-frame sequences that have V and J called. A share of the clones is absent; for the studies checked, an unresolved V gene accounts for under half, and the remainder has no known explanation. V and J calls and clone size are given by that table; D and trimming were obtained from the DNA. Here the sample has around 15,000 clones; 70% to 90% occur a single time. The ten largest clonotypes hold approximately 3.3% of the sample.

A remark on this clone: No cognate antigen has been identified for it. There are no base qualities to consult, and no much larger clone falls within one base.

Sequenced sample: ileal tissue. The TCR originated in an adult with Crohn's disease. Recombination linked TRBV4-3 to TRBJ1-1; the D region possibly corresponds to TRBD1 (5 bases align). The CDR3 protein: CASSQLHVGGNTEAFF. The nucleotide sequence reads as follows: TGCGCCAGCAGCCAACTTCACGTCGGGGGGAACACTGAAGCTTTCTTT.